One sample yielded the 26 T cell receptor beta chains listed below, sequenced in a study of blood T cells in healthy people across ages. A J-beta primer mix and a sample-barcoded 5' primer were used in a second PCR of about 7 to 12 cycles. TCRdb processed the 5' RACE reads anew with MiXCR; each CDR3 protein has one entry. The profile shows 920,000 or so distinct CDR3 sequences, 40% to 50% of them singletons. Sequencing used blood. The receptors come from a woman aged 55-69 years in good health.

The chain uses TRBV12-3 or TRBV12-4 and TRBJ2-3; D perhaps matches TRBD2 (6 bases). The CDR3 runs to 14 residues. The V gene lost 7 bases and the J gene lost 4 bases, with 15 bases spanning the gap. The CDR3 region has the DNA TGTGCCAGCACTTTTCGGGGGAGGCCAGATACGCAGTATTTT. It translates to CASTFRGRPDTQYF.

This clonotype was recorded at least ten times. This chain uses TRBV27 with TRBJ2-5, with TRBD1 as a possible D gene (6 bases). There are 14 residues in the CDR3. Germline CDR1 MNHEY, CDR2 SMNVEV (reference sequence). Trimming took 6 bases from V and 6 from J, leaving 17 bases between them. CDR3 sequence reads: CASRLTGKGKTQYF. The CDR3 bases are TGTGCCAGCAGACTTACAGGGAAGGGGAAGACCCAGTACTTC.

The chain employs TRBV20-1 and TRBJ2-7; D is ambiguous. V lost 5 bases and J 3 bases, leaving 14 bases between the germline ends. Germline V gene data show CDR1 as DFQATT and CDR2 as SNEGSKA (reference sequence). This CDR3 contains 13 residues. CDR3 DNA: TGCAGTGCTTCTACGGTTCCTTTCTACGAGCAGTACTTC. Its protein product is CSASTVPFYEQYF.

V usage is TRBV6-5 and J usage is TRBJ1-6; TRBD1 matches 8 bases. The CDR3 extends over 15 amino acids. CDR1 is MNHEY, CDR2 SVGAGI, per germline. The J segment lost 6 bases and the V segment lost 5 bases, leaving 6 bases of the junction unmatched. This CDR3 reads CASSRGQGSNSPLHF. CDR3 sequence (DNA): TGTGCCAGCAGTCGCGGACAGGGCAGTAATTCACCCCTCCACTTT.

This clonotype appeared a few times. The chain joins TRBV5-1 to TRBJ2-4; a weak D match, TRBD1 (6 bases). The CDR3 is 15 amino acids. From germline, CDR1 is SGHRS and CDR2 YFSETQ. Trimming removed 3 bases at V and 9 bases at J, with 19 bases between. CDR3 amino acids: CASSSATGTRGIQYF. CDR3 nucleotide sequence: TGCGCCAGCAGCTCGGCAACAGGGACCCGTGGCATTCAGTACTTC.

The genes are TRBV27 and TRBJ2-5; 7 bases line up with TRBD1. TRBJ2-7 matches the DNA end more closely, so the J call is doubtful. The germline V gene has CDR1 MNHEY and CDR2 SMNVEV (reference sequence). The CDR3 length is 12 residues. Here the CDR3 reads CASQSQGYEQYF. CDR3 nucleotide sequence: TGTGCCAGCCAATCACAGGGGTACGAGCAGTACTTC.

This clonotype was counted between two and nine times. This chain joins TRBV27 and TRBJ2-5, with D tentatively TRBD2 (6 bases). V lost 3 bases and J 5 bases, leaving 19 bases between the germline ends. CDR3 length: 16 residues. Germline V gene lookup returns CDR1 MNHEY and CDR2 SMNVEV (reference sequence). As DNA, the CDR3 is TGTGCCAGCAGTTTCTTCTTCGGGAGTAGTGAGGAGACCCAGTACTTC. Translated: CASSFFFGSSEETQYF.

J is TRBJ2-1 and V is TRBV27; 9 nucleotides agree with TRBD1. CDR3 length equals 16 residues. The germline gives CDR1 MNHEY, CDR2 SMNVEV (reference sequence). Trimming cost V 2 bases and J 5 bases; bases outside gene matches: 7. The CDR3 DNA follows: TGTGCCAGCAGTTTAGTCCCGGGACAGGGCCACAATGAGCAGTTCTTC. The encoded protein is CASSLVPGQGHNEQFF.

This chain's CDR3 is CASSAWTEDPRGYTF. In DNA form, the CDR3 reads TGTGCCAGCAGCGCCTGGACAGAGGACCCGAGGGGCTACACCTTC. This rearrangement joins TRBV11-1 to TRBJ1-2; TRBD1 is a possible D gene (6 bases). Trimming took off 5 bases at V and 8 bases at J, with 21 bases between the two ends. CDR3 length: 15 residues. Looked up from germline, CDR1 is SGHAT and CDR2 is FQDESV (reference sequence).

This clonotype has a handful of counts. This chain joins TRBV5-5 and TRBJ2-3, with a possible D match to TRBD1 (6 bases). The CDR3 contains 15 residues. Germline V gene lookup returns CDR1 SGHKS and CDR2 YYEKEE (reference sequence). V was pared by 2 bases and J by 1 base, with 11 bases between. CDR3 sequence reads: CASSFSGVGTDTQYF. CDR3 DNA: TGTGCCAGCAGCTTTTCAGGGGTGGGCACAGATACGCAGTATTTT.

The chain joins TRBV18 to TRBJ2-7; D uncertain. The germline CDR1 and CDR2 sequences are KGHSH and LQKENI. Trimming removed 0 bases from V and 5 bases from J, with 8 bases in between. This CDR3 has 13 amino acids. DNA for the CDR3: TGTGCCAGCTCACCACCTATGCGCGACGAGCAGTACTTC. This codes for CASSPPMRDEQYF.

The chain employs TRBV2 and TRBJ2-1, with 8 bases fitting TRBD1. Per the germline V gene, CDR1 is SNHLY and CDR2 is FYNNEI. The trim removed 6 bases at V and 2 bases at J, leaving 9 bases unmatched. This CDR3 region has 16 residues. This CDR3 is CASSAFQGAPYNEQFF. The CDR3 bases are TGTGCCAGCAGCGCCTTTCAGGGGGCCCCCTACAATGAGCAGTTCTTC.

The CDR3 DNA reads TGTGCCAGCAGCTTTACAGGTTCGGTTTCAGAGACCCAGTACTTC. This gives the protein CASSFTGSVSETQYF. This chain joins TRBV7-9 and TRBJ2-5, with D possibly being TRBD1 (5 bases). The ends were cut back, 3 bases at V and 4 bases at J, with 15 bases in the middle. Germline V gene data show CDR1 as SEHNR and CDR2 as FQNEAQ (reference sequence). This CDR3 spans 15 amino acids.

The chain couples TRBV5-1 to TRBJ2-1; weak D call: TRBD2 (6 bases). Germline V gene sequence: CDR1 SGHRS, CDR2 YFSETQ. This CDR3 has 13 residues. The V end was cut by 2 bases, the J end by 9 bases, with 12 bases between. CDR3 amino acids: CASSLLAGFEQFF. The CDR3 nucleotides are TGCGCCAGCAGCTTACTAGCAGGCTTTGAGCAGTTCTTC. Together with reference TRBV5-1 and TRBJ2-1, the CDR3 gives the full variable domain: KAGVTQTPRYLIKTRGQQVTLSCSPISGHRSVSWYQQTPGQGLQFLFEYFSETQRNKGNFPGRFSGRQFSNSRSEMNVSTLELGDSALYLCASSLLAGFEQFFGPGTRLTVL.

The genes are TRBV5-1 and TRBJ2-1; D is possibly TRBD1 (6 bases). CDR1 is SGHRS, CDR2 YFSETQ, per germline. CDR3 length: 16 residues. Trimming removed 9 bases at V and 4 bases at J, with 23 bases between. The CDR3 coding sequence is TGCGCCACGTCGCCAGAAGACGGACAGCTGTACAATGAGCAGTTCTTC. Encoded protein: CATSPEDGQLYNEQFF.

The rearrangement joins TRBV14 to TRBJ2-5; D is undetermined. This CDR3 spans 14 amino acids. The germline V and J ends were trimmed by 4 bases and 10 bases, with 19 bases remaining between them. The germline V gene has CDR1 SGHDN and CDR2 FVKESK. The CDR3 bases are TGTGCCAGCAGCCCAGACGTGGGCGTTGGGTTCCAGTACTTC. Its translation is CASSPDVGVGFQYF.

The chain recombines TRBV18 with TRBJ2-3; D gene ambiguous. Per germline, CDR1 KGHSH and CDR2 LQKENI. The ends were cut back, 0 bases at V and 6 bases at J, with 10 bases in the middle. This CDR3 is built from 14 residues. CDR3 in DNA: TGTGCCAGCTCACCACCGATGGGGATCGATACGCAGTATTTT. Its translation: CASSPPMGIDTQYF.

The chain employs TRBV5-4 and TRBJ2-5; D gene uncertain. CDR3 length: 13 amino acids. V dropped 4 bases and J dropped 5 bases, with 12 bases sitting between them. In germline, CDR1 is SGHNT, CDR2 YYREEE (reference sequence). As DNA, the CDR3 is TGTGCCAGCAGCCGGTACCTCACGGAGACCCAGTACTTC. As protein: CASSRYLTETQYF.

This clonotype was counted many times. The rearrangement links TRBV5-1 to TRBJ2-1; D perhaps matches TRBD1 (5 bases). Trimming cost V 0 bases and J 7 bases, with 14 bases left between them. Germline values: CDR1 SGHRS, CDR2 YFSETQ. The CDR3 consists of 15 residues. CDR3 residues: CASSLEGADKNEQFF. The CDR3 nucleotides are TGCGCCAGCAGCTTGGAAGGGGCTGACAAAAATGAGCAGTTCTTC.

The chain recombines TRBV15 with TRBJ2-1; D assignment may be TRBD1 or TRBD2 (5 bases each). Germline V gene lookup returns CDR1 LNHNV and CDR2 YYDKDF (reference sequence). The CDR3 contains 15 residues. Trimming left V 0 bases short and J 3 bases short, with 9 bases between. CDR3 DNA: TGTGCCACCAGCAGAGAACGGGACGGCTACAATGAGCAGTTCTTC. It codes for CATSRERDGYNEQFF.

The chain couples TRBV20-1 to TRBJ2-1; D uncertain. This CDR3 is built from 12 residues. Germline V gives CDR1 DFQATT, CDR2 SNEGSKA (reference sequence). Trimming took off 0 bases at V and 9 bases at J, with 9 bases between the two ends. CDR3 region: CSARDQSIEQFF. CDR3 in DNA: TGCAGTGCTAGAGATCAATCTATTGAGCAGTTCTTC.

This clonotype was observed a few times. This chain connects TRBV27 to TRBJ2-7; 11 bases match TRBD2. The CDR3 contains 17 residues. Per germline, CDR1 MNHEY and CDR2 SMNVEV (reference sequence). The V segment lost 5 bases and the J segment 1 base; nucleotides outside the gene matches: 10. CDR3 DNA: TGTGCCAGCAGTACCCGACTAGCGGGGATAATTTCCTACGAGCAGTACTTC. It specifies CASSTRLAGIISYEQYF.

This clonotype came up a few times. The V and J genes are TRBV5-1 and TRBJ2-7; possibly TRBD2 for D (6 bases). Germline CDR1 and CDR2: SGHRS and YFSETQ. This CDR3 comprises 15 residues. V was trimmed by 0 bases and J by 0 bases, leaving 10 bases between them. CDR3 DNA: TGCGCCAGCAGCTTGGGGGACTTCCTCTCCTACGAGCAGTACTTC. Its protein product is CASSLGDFLSYEQYF.

The sample holds a few counts of this clonotype. The CDR3 protein is CSVATGGSRETQYF. CDR3 DNA sequence: TGCAGCGTGGCTACAGGGGGGTCGCGGGAGACCCAGTACTTC. The chain combines TRBV29-1 with TRBJ2-5; the match to TRBD1 covers 8 bases. J was trimmed by 5 bases and V by 6 bases; bases with no gene match: 11. The CDR3 totals 14 residues. CDR1 and CDR2 from the germline V gene are SQVTM and ANQGSEA.

The gene calls are TRBV10-1 and TRBJ1-2; weak D call: TRBD1 (5 bases). CDR3 length: 12 residues. In germline, CDR1 is WNHNN, CDR2 SYGVQD (reference sequence). Trimming left V 8 bases short and J 3 bases short, with 10 bases between. The CDR3 DNA reads TGCGCCAGCTCGGACAACTACTATGGCTACACCTTC. Translated, it gives CASSDNYYGYTF.

The chain has TRBV10-2 and TRBJ2-5; possible D gene TRBD1, 6 bases. Trimming took off 2 bases at V and 13 bases at J, with 14 bases between the two ends. Germline loops: CDR1 WSHSY, CDR2 SAAADI. CDR3 length: 12 amino acids. The CDR3 region has the DNA TGCGCCAGCAGTGAGAACAGGGATGGAAGGTACTTC. Protein sequence: CASSENRDGRYF.